Sequencing of this T cell receptor (beta chain) was carried out in a study of blood T cell repertoires in COVID-19. Study at large: Specimens from acute and convalescent COVID-19 originated in the United States, Italy and Spain. T cells, B-cell-depleted T cells, or PBMCs supplied cDNA or gDNA.

Germline V gives CDR1 SGHTA, CDR2 FQGTGA. Losses at the gene ends were 4 bases for V and 1 base for J; bases not matched to a gene: 9. This CDR3 contains 16 residues. In the source study's methods: Nucleated cell counts were estimated from reference gene primer amplification. TCRdb keeps only in-frame clones here, not all; method: immunoSEQ multiplex PCR. Clonal size and the V and J genes are those of that table, whereas D and trimming came from the DNA. Here the sample spans around 110,000 clones, 90% being singletons. This clone was found once. The chain links TRBV7-3 to TRBJ1-1; 7 nucleotides align to TRBD1. This receptor was taken from a human donor with active COVID-19. The donor label of this sample is uncertain. Specimen: peripheral blood. This CDR3 reads CASSSSARDRNTEAFF. The CDR3, as DNA: TGTGCCAGCAGCTCCTCTGCGCGGGACAGGAACACTGAAGCTTTCTTT.